This T cell receptor beta chain was sequenced in a study of metastatic and nonmetastatic thyroid tumors. Study details: The study looked at repertoires side by side in blood and in tumor or nodule tissue from malignant and benign thyroid patients. General study findings and limits: Significantly higher TCR beta diversity was reportedly seen in malignant thyroid tumors than benign nodules, in blood and tumor.

J was trimmed by 9 bases and V by 10 bases; bases with no gene match: 14. The CDR3 loop spans 13 amino acids. Germline V gives CDR1 MDHEN, CDR2 SYDVKM. None of the patients had undergone any treatment ahead of thyroid surgery. Methods used by the authors: CDR3 was compared across clinicopathological groups, and the resulting differences were used to build a distant-metastasis classifier for papillary thyroid cancer. Using MiXCR, TCRdb reanalyzed the PCR reads. The V and J calls and clone size come from TCRdb's table, not from the authors' own analysis. The data contain just over 70,000 clones, more than 15% of them singletons. As for this clone: What it recognizes is unknown.

The sequencing sample was made of blood. The rearrangement uses TRBV28 and TRBJ1-1; 7 bases align to TRBD1. The sequence derives from a female donor with papillary thyroid cancer or a benign thyroid nodule (not recorded which). Some clones in this sample may be carry-over from other donors' samples. The CDR3 here is CATQAGQITQAFF. In DNA, the CDR3 is TGTGCCACCCAAGCGGGACAGATAACACAAGCTTTCTTT.